This T cell receptor beta chain was captured by sequencing in a study of T cell changes during pregnancy in multiple sclerosis. This clone was counted a few times. The assay was immunoSEQ multiplex PCR, and TCRdb's table has in-frame clones only and misses some. The sample shows about 40,000 clones, 85% to 90% of them seen only once. J lost 3 bases, V lost 5 bases, and 4 bases had no gene match. CDR1 is WSHSY, CDR2 SAAADI, per germline. CDR3 length: 14 residues. V is TRBV10-2 and J is TRBJ1-3, with TRBD1 identical over 7 bases. The sequenced sample was CD4+ T cells from peripheral blood mononuclear cells, obtained in the first trimester of pregnancy. The TCR originated in a female donor with multiple sclerosis, enrolled in a pregnancy study. This chain's CDR3 is CASSRGLDGNTIYF. The CDR3 DNA sequence: TGCGCCAGCAGTAGGGGGCTAGATGGAAACACCATATATTTT.